This T cell receptor beta chain was sequenced for a study of PD-1 blockade in classical Hodgkin lymphoma. CDR1 and CDR2 (germline): SNHLY, FYNNEI. CDR3 size: 16 residues. V lost 6 bases to trimming and J lost 0 bases, with 12 bases between them. TCRdb keeps only in-frame clones here, not all; method: immunoSEQ multiplex PCR. The table records approximately 13,000 clones, more than 75% of them present only once. Study findings and constraints: Anyone who began nivolumab under 1 year after ASCT was excluded.

Details on this clone: Its specificity is not known.

All trial patients relapsed after autologous stem cell transplantation. The receptor comes from a human donor with classical Hodgkin lymphoma. The chain is built from TRBV2 and TRBJ1-6, with D unresolved. Here the sequenced sample was peripheral blood mononuclear cells (PBMCs), taken at baseline. The CDR3 loop is CASSPWGGSYNSPLHF. CDR3 coding DNA: TGTGCCAGCAGCCCTTGGGGAGGCTCCTATAATTCACCCCTCCACTTT. The full variable domain, with the rest looked up from reference TRBV2 and TRBJ1-6, is EPEVTQTPSHQVTQMGQEVILRCVPISNHLYFYWYRQILGQKVEFLVSFYNNEISEKSEIFDDQFSVERPDGSNFTLKIRSTKLEDSAMYFCASSPWGGSYNSPLHFGNGTRLTVT.